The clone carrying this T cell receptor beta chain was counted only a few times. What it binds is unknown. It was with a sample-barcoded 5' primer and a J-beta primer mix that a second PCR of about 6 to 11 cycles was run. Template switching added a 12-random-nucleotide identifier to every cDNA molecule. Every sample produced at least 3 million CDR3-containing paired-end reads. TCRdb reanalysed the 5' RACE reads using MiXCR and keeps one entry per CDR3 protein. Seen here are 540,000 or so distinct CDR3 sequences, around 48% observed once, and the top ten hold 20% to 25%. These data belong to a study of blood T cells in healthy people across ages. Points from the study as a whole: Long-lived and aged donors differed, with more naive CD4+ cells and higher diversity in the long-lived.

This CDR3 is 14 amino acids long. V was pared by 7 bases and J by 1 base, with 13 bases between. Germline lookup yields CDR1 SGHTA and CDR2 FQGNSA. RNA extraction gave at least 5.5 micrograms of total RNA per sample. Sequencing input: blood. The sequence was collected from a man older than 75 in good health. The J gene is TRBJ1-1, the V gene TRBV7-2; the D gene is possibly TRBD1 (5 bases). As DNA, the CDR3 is TGTGCCAGCACCCGACAGAGTCCGAACACTGAAGCTTTCTTT. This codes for CASTRQSPNTEAFF.